This entry concerns a single T cell receptor (beta chain). This clone has ten or more counts. Its antigen has not been determined. The read ends 3 residues early relative to the CDR3; the germline J gene fills the gap. This entry is derived from a study of T cell clonality in common variable immunodeficiency (dated by TCRdb to 2014 to 2015). Results the study describes overall, beyond this receptor: TCRbeta clonality was higher in CVID subjects than in healthy controls (t-test p = 0.018), and the increase was most characteristic of about a third of subjects. According to the authors, figuring out what caused the increased clonality in CVID would require sequencing the repertoires of T cell subpopulations. CVID TCRbeta sequences reportedly showed fewer deletions and N-nucleotide insertions and lacked highly modified clones with 13 or more V deletions. Healthy controls shared more TCRbeta clones with each other than CVID subjects shared among themselves (p < 0.0001). Differences among patients in the CVID cohort limited the correlations between repertoire features and clinical complications. Although equal DNA input was used, an average of about 83,000 unique sequences per sample was obtained for controls, compared with approximately 32,000 for CVID samples.

For sequencing input, CVID and control samples contributed equivalent amounts of genomic DNA. For every sample, a 60 bp segment covering the rearranged TCRbeta CDR3 region was amplified and then sequenced. The immunoSEQ assay, a bias-corrected multiplex PCR combined with high-throughput sequencing, was used for TCRbeta amplification. Per the original workflow: Every unique nucleotide sequence was considered a clone and was annotated with V, D and J genes, copy number and frequency. Sequences were labeled productive if in frame, and non-productive if out of frame or containing stop codons. As previously described, clonality was calculated on the basis of Shannon's entropy. The predicted amino acid sequences of productive clones were used to derive the mean CDR3 Kyte-Doolittle hydropathy. Using the R hclust function, scaled V gene usage was clustered hierarchically with Manhattan distance and complete linkage. Clone sharing by CDR3 amino acid sequence was assessed by resampling 12 repertoires per group over 100 rounds. The repertoires were searched for roughly 69 published EBV-specific and roughly 230 published CMV-specific TCRbeta sequences. A couple of CVID samples that yielded fewer than 10,000 sequences were excluded from the analysis, so approximately 40 CVID repertoires were retained. TCRdb re-hosts the immuneACCESS table, in-frame sequences only. Its copies lack some clones; in the studies checked, an unresolved V gene accounts for under half of them, and the cause for the rest is not known. V, J and clone size are taken as reported in that table, and D and trimming were inferred from the DNA itself. There are about 42,000 clones in this sample, and none of them is a singleton. The ten largest clones represent around 5.8% of the sample.

Its CDR3 holds 14 amino acids, cysteine through phenylalanine. Of the CDR3's DNA, 33 bases were read; they are in frame from base 1. Based on the germline V gene (reference sequence), the CDR1 and CDR2 sequences are DFQATT and SNEGSKA. Trimming removed 6 bases from V and 4 bases from J; the gene matches leave 8 bases unexplained. Standard criteria were used to diagnose CVID, namely serum IgG, IgA and/or IgM reduced below the normal range together with specific antibody deficiency. A total of 40 to 45 subjects (roughly 15 female and roughly 30 male; age range roughly 9 to 70 years, mean age roughly 38) were included in the CVID group. Predominantly Caucasian heritage was noted among both the CVID patients and the healthy controls. All CVID subjects had received replacement immunoglobulin therapy for at least one year at the time of study participation. When blood was collected, none of the CVID subjects were ill or on immunomodulatory or immunosuppressive medication. Heparinized peripheral whole blood samples of about 5 to 8 ml were obtained from each donor. TCRbeta CDR3 repertoires were sequenced from genomic DNA of adults with common variable immune deficiency (CVID) and healthy adult controls. To isolate peripheral blood mononuclear cells, diluted blood was subjected to density centrifugation over Hypaque 1077 or Ficoll-Paque. Genomic DNA was obtained from unsorted mononuclear cells through either Qiagen column purification or a centrifugation-based method.

Recombination linked TRBV20-1 to TRBJ1-5, and TRBD1 matches 8 of the central bases. The sequenced material came from peripheral blood mononuclear cells. The receptor comes from a human donor with common variable immunodeficiency. The CDR3 here reads CSAYQGALNQPQHF. Partial CDR3 DNA: TGCAGTGCATATCAGGGGGCCCTAAATCAGCCC.